This T cell receptor beta chain stems from a study of cytomegalovirus exposure and HLA in healthy donors (dated by TCRdb to 2015 to 2018). Study-level background: According to an earlier analysis of 587 of the donors, about 179 million T cells yielded approximately 120 million unique TCR beta sequences and 276 Gb of sequence data. An early release covering 550 to 650 HLA-typed donors comprised approximately 300 gigabases of sequencing data and tens of millions of unique TCR sequences. Of the roughly 400 genotyped donors, 75% to 85% were placed in the genetic ancestry cluster associated with self-reported Caucasian donors. The study aimed to test whether signatures of past pathogen exposure could be identified by cataloging public T cell receptors. Using immunosequencing, the study profiled T cell repertoires from 666 subjects and related those repertoires to cytomegalovirus serostatus. In addition to the first cohort of around 670 subjects, a separate validation cohort of approximately 130 different subjects was used. The study combined high-throughput TCR immunosequencing, statistical association of individual TCRs with disease status, and machine learning to predict cytomegalovirus infection status. To study patterns of TCR occurrence, a later analysis re-analyzed previously published TCR beta repertoires from 600 to 750 donors and added high-resolution HLA genotyping. In the later analysis, no new phenotypic data were used to find candidate immune exposures; instead, reliance was placed on TCR beta sequences and their occurrence across donors. To decide whether each TCR beta V gene segment behaved as functional or pseudogenic, an earlier analysis of 587 of the donors relied on high-throughput TCR beta sequencing. Donor age, sex, ethnicity and CMV serostatus were collected together with the repertoire data. A later genetic analysis used genome-wide SNP genotypes for about 65% of the roughly 700 donors, treating that subset as a discovery cohort. All discovery cohort repertoires had been generated on a single sequencing platform. HLA typing included class I and class II loci at four-digit resolution. The number of typed donors differed by locus: about 629-640 for A, B, C, DRB1 and DQB1; 500 to 550 for DQA1; around 610 for DPA1; and roughly 490 for DPB1. Roughly 5 DR-DQ haplotypes were handled as single units for association and clustering, since linkage in the cohort was strong. Among 398 genotyped donors of the cohort, an average of approximately 230,000 unique TCR beta nucleotide sequences were sequenced per donor, roughly 20% of them non-productive.

About this clone: Its specific antigen is unknown. No much larger clone is present one base from it, and per-base qualities are unavailable.

Library preparation was by the immunoSEQ multiplex PCR assay. For the multiplex PCR, a mixture combining 60 forward primers for TCR Vbeta segments and 13 reverse primers for TCR Jbeta segments was used. The CDR3 region of rearranged TCR beta genes was amplified from genomic DNA with a multiplex PCR assay. The amplified TCR beta libraries were sequenced on the Illumina HiSeq System as 87-base-pair reads. The original methods were these. A later analysis counted some 80 million unique TCR beta chains across the approximately 700 repertoires, and roughly 10 million of these chains were shared by at least two donors. A nearest-neighbor algorithm error-corrected the raw reads and collapsed the reads into unique sequences, merging closely related sequences to remove PCR and sequencing errors. To assign V, D and J gene segments, CDR3 sequences were aligned to IMGT reference sequences. Each retained sequence needed at least a six-nucleotide match to both a V gene segment and a J gene segment. A rearrangement was called productive if the CDR3 had no stop codons and remained in frame with V and J, and every other rearrangement was called non-productive. CDR3 was defined by IMGT convention, running from the second conserved V-encoded cysteine to the conserved J-encoded phenylalanine. In an earlier analysis of just under 600 of the donors, sequences lacking an unambiguous match to a single V gene segment were excluded. An earlier analysis of fewer than 750 of the donors classified V segments as functional when productive rearrangements were above 56.7% and as segregating when the standard deviation between donors was above 5%. A statistical classification framework was developed to diagnose cytomegalovirus status using the catalog of TCR beta chain sequences. V and J gene assignment, in a later analysis, came from comparing TCR nucleotide sequences with IMGT/GENE-DB human TR gene sequences. In a later analysis, CDR3 sequences and most-parsimonious VDJ recombination scenarios were assigned using the TCRdist pipeline. A later analysis defined each TCR beta chain by its CDR3 amino acid sequence plus V-gene family, and excluded reads lacking a unique V-gene family. In a later analysis, approximately 590 highly shared, low-generation-probability nucleotide sequences were removed to address suspected cross-contamination and a sequencing artifact. For each public chain, a later analysis derived a clonal expansion index from normalized ranks of inferred template counts within each repertoire. Generation probabilities in a later analysis came from a VDJ recombination model fitted to out-of-frame rearrangements, and those results were checked against IGoR. A later analysis scored TCR-TCR, TCR-HLA and TCR-CMV co-occurrence with hypergeometric tests, applying a repertoire-size bias correction to TCR pairs. To estimate false discovery rates, a later analysis permuted the HLA or CMV assignments 20 times. A later analysis grouped co-occurring TCRs with DBSCAN, adding TCRdist sequence similarity when clustering within HLA-allele-positive subsets. Repertoires with fewer than 30,000 or more than 120,000 public chains, plus five repertoires with anomalous nucleotide sharing, were excluded from co-occurrence clustering. TCRdb stores this immuneACCESS table with in-frame sequences only. Part of the clones is absent; in the studies checked, under half of the shortfall reflects unresolved V genes, and no reason is known for the rest. V and J calls and clone size follow that table, whereas D and trimming were derived from the DNA. The sample data list about 83,000 clones, and approximately 70% of these were observed just once. The top ten clonotypes cover more than 7% of the sample.

What the authors observed across the whole study: Immune exposure information for the cohort was limited to CMV serostatus. Seventeen rarely observed V segments, including chromosome 9 orphons, were excluded from the earlier analysis of several hundred of the donors because counts were too low. The study listed approximately 160 TCR beta chains as associated with cytomegalovirus. Some IMGT-functional V segments, including TRBV6-2 and TRBV6-3, could not be told apart with the 87-base-pair reads, so those segments were excluded. According to a later analysis, most CMV-associated TCR beta chains appeared to be HLA-restricted, and the HLA associations seemed to be driven largely by CMV exposure. According to the authors, the approach could potentially be generalized to other disease states and immunological phenotypes. Compared with equally common non-associated chains, HLA-associated TCR beta chains in a later analysis were more clonally expanded and had lower generation probabilities. In a later analysis, some 17,000 TCR beta sequences were associated with specific HLA alleles at a false discovery rate of 0.05. In an earlier analysis of roughly 500 of the donors, most TCR beta V segments appeared in productive rearrangements about 87% or about 30% of the time, broadly matching IMGT annotations. Most TCR sequences were observed very rarely across donors, whereas some public TCRs were present in many individuals. A further reported finding was that TCR beta sequences accurately predicted the HLA-A and HLA-B alleles for most subjects in the first cohort. A few of the identified cytomegalovirus-associated TCR beta chains were confirmed in vitro to be specific for cytomegalovirus antigens. Compared with the approximately 710-donor mean, donors in an Asian-associated ancestry cluster had fewer N-insertions in productive TCRs, according to a later genetic analysis. According to a later analysis, TCR association rates differed among HLA loci, with DRB1 alleles showing the most associated TCRs and HLA-C alleles showing the fewest. Because some donors lacked HLA typing at each locus, the association tests relied only on the typed subset. Correlated functional status among segregating V segments might reflect linkage disequilibrium, but an unknown experimental factor could not be ruled out. When HLA alleles, especially DR and DQ, strongly co-occurred, TCR associations were difficult to assign to individual alleles. In a later analysis, several top co-occurrence clusters were reported to appear linked to parvovirus B19, influenza, CMV and Epstein-Barr virus. Presence/absence analyses assumed roughly uniform sequencing depth across donors, an assumption that may not hold. A later genetic analysis associated a missense DCLRE1C variant with V-gene and J-gene trimming of TCR beta chains, and an independent cohort replicated the association. The sequencing pipeline was judged likely to have produced a cluster of highly shared sequence variants as a technical artifact. This cohort had only TCR beta chains sequenced, and the lack of alpha or paired-chain data limited which features could be detected. In both the original and validation cohorts, the classifier was reported to diagnose cytomegalovirus status with high specificity and sensitivity.

In total, 600 or so healthy bone marrow donors made up the cohort. At the time of sampling, all cohort members were nominally healthy, though unrecorded immune exposures were likely present. The donor was CMV seronegative and was included in the group of 352 seronegative cohort members. A peripheral blood sample was collected from each donor, and TCR beta sequencing was performed on peripheral blood mononuclear cells. Genomic DNA extraction from the blood cell samples was performed with the Qiagen DNeasy Blood Extraction Kit. V is trimmed back by 2 bases and J by 9 bases, and the junction contains 11 bases that no gene match accounts for. The CDR3 goes from the cysteine to the phenylalanine over 15 residues. The retained sequence is limited to the CDR3, 45 bases, with the frame set at the first base. Reading the germline V gene gives CDR1 SGDLS and CDR2 YYNGEE.

The sample taken for sequencing was PBMCs. The receptor was isolated from a man aged 60 to 75 in good health and CMV-seronegative. The receptor chain draws on TRBV9 and TRBJ2-1, and TRBD2 matches 7 of the central bases. The CDR3 region: CASSVDGGRGAEQFF. The bases read TGTGCCAGCAGCGTCGATGGCGGGAGAGGAGCTGAGCAGTTCTTC.